The source of this TCR beta chain is a study of CD8+ T cells in alopecia areata. Study-level points and caveats: Tofacitinib did not eliminate many expanded lesional clones from scalp or blood.

Investigators isolated RNA and reverse transcribed it into cDNA to act as the sequencing template. The method was immunoSEQ multiplex PCR; TCRdb's version includes in-frame clones alone and lacks a portion of them. The table records roughly 200,000 clones, roughly 50% of them present only once. Treatment specified: oral pan-JAK inhibitor, 5-10 mg twice daily. The investigators collected lesional scalp punch biopsies and peripheral blood from alopecia areata patients. The V gene's germline CDR1 is LNHDA and CDR2 SQIVND (reference sequence). This CDR3 has 13 residues. Trimming took off 6 bases at V and 1 base at J, with 10 bases between the two ends. Comment on this clone: Its antigen remains unknown.

The sequencing used CD8+ T cells sorted from blood, collected at week 24, from a patient treated with tofacitinib. The TCR comes from a human donor with alopecia areata. The rearrangement links TRBV19 to TRBJ2-7; unclear D gene. Here the CDR3 reads CASSYAISYEQYF. CDR3 nucleotides: TGTGCCAGTAGCTATGCTATTTCCTACGAGCAGTACTTC. Full variable domain (missing parts from reference TRBV19 and TRBJ2-7): DGGITQSPKYLFRKEGQNVTLSCEQNLNHDAMYWYRQDPGQGLRLIYYSQIVNDFQKGDIAEGYSVSREKKESFPLTVTSAQKNPTAFYLCASSYAISYEQYFGPGTRLTVT.